The T cell receptor beta chain under discussion was sequenced for a study of identical twins. TCRdb recomputed calls from the 5' RACE reads with MiXCR, one row per CDR3 protein. The profile covers some 590,000 distinct CDR3 sequences, with approximately 9.6% appearing a single time and around 3% taken by the ten largest. The CDR3 totals 13 residues. The germline V gene has CDR1 DFQATT and CDR2 SNEGSKA (reference sequence). V lost 1 base, J lost 2 bases, and 7 bases lay in between. These sequences were also reported in another study, on yellow fever vaccine responses in identical twins.

Sequenced: PBMCs. This TCR derives from a woman aged 18-29 years in good health. The V call is TRBV20-1, the J call TRBJ2-3, with no clear D. The CDR3 region is CSARAHHTDTQYF. CDR3 sequence (DNA): TGCAGTGCTAGAGCACATCACACAGATACGCAGTATTTT.